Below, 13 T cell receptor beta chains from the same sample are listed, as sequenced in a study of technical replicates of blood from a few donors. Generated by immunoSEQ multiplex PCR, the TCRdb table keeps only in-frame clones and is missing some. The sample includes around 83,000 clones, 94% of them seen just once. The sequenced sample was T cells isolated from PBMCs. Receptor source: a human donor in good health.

CDR3: CASSEASPDTQYF. Here the CDR3 DNA reads TGTGCCAGCAGTGAAGCAAGCCCAGATACGCAGTATTTT. The chain joins TRBV6-1 to TRBJ2-3; the D is unclear. Trimming took off 0 bases at V and 4 bases at J, with 5 bases between the two ends. Germline V gene data show CDR1 as MNHNS and CDR2 as SASEGT. CDR3 size: 13 residues.

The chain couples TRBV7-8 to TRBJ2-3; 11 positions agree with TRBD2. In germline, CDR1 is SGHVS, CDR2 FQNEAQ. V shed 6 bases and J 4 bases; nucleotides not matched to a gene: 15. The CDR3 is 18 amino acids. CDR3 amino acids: CASSRPLSWTSGPDTQYF. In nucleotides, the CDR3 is TGTGCCAGCAGTCGTCCCTTGAGTTGGACTAGCGGGCCAGATACGCAGTATTTT.

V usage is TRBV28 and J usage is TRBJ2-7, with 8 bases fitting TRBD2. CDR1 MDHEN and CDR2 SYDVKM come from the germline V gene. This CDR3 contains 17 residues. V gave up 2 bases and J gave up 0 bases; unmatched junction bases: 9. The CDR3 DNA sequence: TGTGCCAGCAGTTTACTGACTAGCGAATCCTTCTCCTACGAGCAGTACTTC. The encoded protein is CASSLLTSESFSYEQYF. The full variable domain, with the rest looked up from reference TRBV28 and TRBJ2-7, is DVKVTQSSRYLVKRTGEKVFLECVQDMDHENMFWYRQDPGLGLRLIYFSYDVKMKEKGDIPEGYSVSREKKERFSLILESASTNQTSMYLCASSLLTSESFSYEQYFGPGTRLTVT.

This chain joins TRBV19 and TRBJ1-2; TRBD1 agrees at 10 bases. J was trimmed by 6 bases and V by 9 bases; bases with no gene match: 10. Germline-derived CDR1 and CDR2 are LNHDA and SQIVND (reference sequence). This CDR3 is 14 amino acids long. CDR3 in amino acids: CASLTQGQGNGYTF. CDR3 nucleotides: TGTGCCAGCCTCACCCAGGGACAGGGGAATGGCTACACCTTC.

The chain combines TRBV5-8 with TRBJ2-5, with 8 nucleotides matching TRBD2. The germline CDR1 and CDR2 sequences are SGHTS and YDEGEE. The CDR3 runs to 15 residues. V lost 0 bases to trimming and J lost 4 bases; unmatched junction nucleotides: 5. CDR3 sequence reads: CASSLVLRGAETQYF. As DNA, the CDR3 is TGTGCCAGCAGCTTGGTTCTGCGGGGGGCAGAGACCCAGTACTTC.

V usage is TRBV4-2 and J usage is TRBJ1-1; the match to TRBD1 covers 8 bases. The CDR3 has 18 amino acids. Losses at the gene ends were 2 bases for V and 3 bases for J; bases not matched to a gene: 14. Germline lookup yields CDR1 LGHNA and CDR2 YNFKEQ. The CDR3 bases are TGTGCCAGCAGCCAATTTATGGGTTCAGGGGGCATTCACACTGAAGCTTTCTTT. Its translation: CASSQFMGSGGIHTEAFF.

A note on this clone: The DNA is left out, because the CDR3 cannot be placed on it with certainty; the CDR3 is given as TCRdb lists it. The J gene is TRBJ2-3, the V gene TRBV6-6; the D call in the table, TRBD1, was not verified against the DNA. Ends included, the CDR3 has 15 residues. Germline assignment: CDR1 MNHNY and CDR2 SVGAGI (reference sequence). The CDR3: CASSSSTGIEDTQYF.

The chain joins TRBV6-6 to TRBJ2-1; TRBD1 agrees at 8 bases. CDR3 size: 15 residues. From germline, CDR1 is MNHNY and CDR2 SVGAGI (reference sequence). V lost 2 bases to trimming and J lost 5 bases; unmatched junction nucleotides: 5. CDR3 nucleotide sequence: TGTGCCAGCAGTTACAGGGACAGGATCCACAATGAGCAGTTCTTC. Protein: CASSYRDRIHNEQFF.

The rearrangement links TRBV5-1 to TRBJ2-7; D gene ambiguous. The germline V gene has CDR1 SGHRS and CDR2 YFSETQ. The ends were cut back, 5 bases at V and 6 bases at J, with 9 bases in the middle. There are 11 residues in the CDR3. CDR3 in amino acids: CASRFSSEQYF. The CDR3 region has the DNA TGCGCCAGCAGGTTTAGTTCCGAGCAGTACTTC.

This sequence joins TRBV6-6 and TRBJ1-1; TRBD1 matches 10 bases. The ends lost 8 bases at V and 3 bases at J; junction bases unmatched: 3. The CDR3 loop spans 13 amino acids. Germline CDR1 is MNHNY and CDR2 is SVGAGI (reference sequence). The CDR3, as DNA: TGTGCCAGCTGGACAGGGGGGGACACTGAAGCTTTCTTT. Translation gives CASWTGGDTEAFF.

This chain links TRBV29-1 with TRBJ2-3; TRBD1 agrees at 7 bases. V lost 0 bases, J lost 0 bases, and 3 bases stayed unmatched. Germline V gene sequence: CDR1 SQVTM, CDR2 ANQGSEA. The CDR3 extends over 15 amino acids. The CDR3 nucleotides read TGCAGCGTTGAAGACCCGGACAGGAGCACAGATACGCAGTATTTT. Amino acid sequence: CSVEDPDRSTDTQYF.

This CDR3 is CASSQMAVNEQFF. CDR3 in DNA: TGTGCCAGCAGCCAAATGGCGGTCAATGAGCAGTTCTTC. This chain joins TRBV28 and TRBJ2-1; D remains ambiguous. The CDR3 extends over 13 amino acids. V was clipped by 6 bases and J by 6 bases, with 12 bases between them. CDR1 is MDHEN and CDR2 is SYDVKM in the germline V gene.

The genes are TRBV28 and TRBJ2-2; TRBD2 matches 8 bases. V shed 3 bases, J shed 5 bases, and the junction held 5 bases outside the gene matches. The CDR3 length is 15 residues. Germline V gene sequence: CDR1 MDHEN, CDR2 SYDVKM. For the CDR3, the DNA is TGTGCCAGCAGTTTCCCCAGCGGGGGAACCGGGGAGCTGTTTTTT. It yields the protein CASSFPSGGTGELFF.